This TCR beta chain was identified during a study of blood T cell repertoires in COVID-19. The assay was immunoSEQ multiplex PCR, and TCRdb's table has in-frame clones only and misses some. Among about 42,000 clones listed, around 87% were seen once. Germline CDR1 MNHNY, CDR2 SVGAGI (reference sequence). The V segment lost 5 bases and the J segment 4 bases; nucleotides outside the gene matches: 9. The CDR3 spans 17 residues. The chain combines TRBV6-6 with TRBJ2-2; 11 positions agree with TRBD2. Sequences were obtained from peripheral blood. The TCR originated in a man in his thirties or forties with active or convalescent COVID-19. The CDR3 nucleotides read TGTGCCAGCAGTCAGGGACTAGCGGTGAGGTCCACCGGGGAGCTGTTTTTT. It yields the protein CASSQGLAVRSTGELFF.